This T cell receptor beta chain was found in a study of blood T cells in healthy people across ages. The study isolated at least 7 million PBMCs from each sample. Trimming pared 3 bases from V and 7 bases from J, leaving 9 bases between. This CDR3 contains 11 residues. CDR1 is DFQATT and CDR2 is SNEGSKA in the germline V gene (reference sequence). This clonotype has a count of ten or more. Combining a sample-barcoded 5' primer with a J-beta primer mix, a second PCR ran for 7 to 11 cycles. Each cDNA molecule was tagged by a template-switch adaptor with 12 random nucleotides. Per sample, CDR3-containing paired-end reads numbered at least 2.5 million. TCRdb redid the calling of the 5' RACE reads with MiXCR, one entry per CDR3 protein. In the table there are fewer than 1,000,000 distinct CDR3 sequences, around half of which are singletons.

The sequence was obtained from a man at least 80 years old in good health. The chain employs TRBV20-1 and TRBJ2-5; D not resolved. Input material: blood. As DNA, the CDR3 is TGCAGTGCTAGTCTAGAGAGGACCCAGTACTTC. Protein sequence: CSASLERTQYF.